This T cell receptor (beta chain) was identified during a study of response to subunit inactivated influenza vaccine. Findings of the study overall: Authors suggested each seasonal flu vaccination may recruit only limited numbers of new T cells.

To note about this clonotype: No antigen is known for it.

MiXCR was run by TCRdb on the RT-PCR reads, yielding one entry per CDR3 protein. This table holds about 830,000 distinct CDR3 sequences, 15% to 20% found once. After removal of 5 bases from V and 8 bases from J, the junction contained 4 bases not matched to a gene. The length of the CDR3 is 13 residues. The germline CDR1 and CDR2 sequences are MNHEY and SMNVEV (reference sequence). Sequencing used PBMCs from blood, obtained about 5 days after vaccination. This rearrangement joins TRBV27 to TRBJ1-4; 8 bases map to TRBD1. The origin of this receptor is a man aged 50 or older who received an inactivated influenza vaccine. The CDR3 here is CASSPQGAEKLFF. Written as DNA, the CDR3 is TGTGCCAGCAGTCCCCAGGGGGCGGAAAAACTGTTTTTT.